The 26 T cell receptor beta chains listed next were all sequenced from one sample in a study of identical twins (dated by TCRdb to 2016 to 2017). The receptor library was made with 5' RACE. Data came from an Illumina HiSeq 2000. TCRdb handled the public reads itself, with Q25 trimming in fastp and clone calling in MiXCR, and kept productive beta chains. Each entry is one CDR3 protein sequence, shown with its most common DNA and genes. The sample table contains about 240,000 distinct CDR3 sequences; only one count was recorded for roughly a tenth of them. The leading ten clones occupy 8% to 10% of the sample. The sequenced material came from memory T cells sorted from blood. This specimen's cell subset or site label, per the study, means: CD45RO+ enriched T cells. The receptors were sampled from a man aged 45-60 years in good health.

This clonotype was seen a few times. The chain carries TRBV5-6 and TRBJ2-5; D ambiguous. V shed 4 bases and J shed 7 bases, with 14 bases lying between them. CDR3 length: 13 amino acids. Per the germline V gene, CDR1 is SGHDT and CDR2 is YYEEEE. The CDR3 protein is CASSTDGPGTQYF. The CDR3 nucleotides read TGTGCCAGCAGCACTGACGGGCCAGGGACCCAGTACTTC.

This clonotype was detected only a few times. The J gene is TRBJ2-3, the V gene TRBV7-2; tentatively, D is TRBD2 (6 bases). CDR3 size: 14 residues. The germline CDR1 and CDR2 sequences are SGHTA and FQGNSA. Trimming shortened V by 8 bases and J by 0 bases, and 12 bases separated the two germline ends. This CDR3 is CASGNSGSTDTQYF. In DNA, the CDR3 is TGTGCCAGCGGTAACAGCGGGAGCACAGATACGCAGTATTTT.

This clonotype was counted many times. The rearrangement joins TRBV12-3 or TRBV12-4 to TRBJ2-1, with D unresolved. The V end lost 1 base, the J end lost 6 bases, and 10 bases lay between the germline ends. The CDR3 sequence is 14 residues long. In DNA, the CDR3 is TGTGCCAGCAGTTTAGTAGGTCCCCCCAATGAGCAGTTCTTC. Translation gives CASSLVGPPNEQFF.

This clonotype was seen at least ten times. This chain connects TRBV20-1 to TRBJ1-6, with D unresolved. Germline V gene lookup returns CDR1 DFQATT and CDR2 SNEGSKA (reference sequence). Trimming took 2 bases from V and 4 from J, leaving 6 bases between them. The CDR3 length is 13 residues. The CDR3 sequence: CSARTAYNSPLHF. As DNA, the CDR3 is TGCAGTGCTAGAACTGCTTATAATTCACCCCTCCACTTT.

The rearrangement joins TRBV28 to TRBJ1-2; the D gene is possibly TRBD1 (5 bases). Germline CDR1 and CDR2: MDHEN and SYDVKM. V lost 5 bases and J 7 bases, leaving 14 bases between the germline ends. There are 13 residues in the CDR3. The CDR3 DNA sequence: TGTGCCAGCAGTCCCGGGGCCCGCGGTGGCTACACCTTC. Its translation: CASSPGARGGYTF.

The chain joins TRBV6-2 or TRBV6-3 to TRBJ1-1; D is possibly TRBD1 (6 bases). Trimming removed 8 bases from V and 4 bases from J, with 14 bases in between. CDR1 is MNHEY, CDR2 SVGEGT, per germline. This CDR3 contains 13 residues. CDR3 sequence reads: CASENRERTEAFF. Written as DNA, the CDR3 is TGTGCCAGCGAAAACAGGGAACGCACTGAAGCTTTCTTT.

This clonotype was counted only a few times. J is TRBJ2-2 and V is TRBV2, with a possible D match to TRBD2 (6 bases). In germline, CDR1 is SNHLY, CDR2 FYNNEI. The germline V and J ends were trimmed by 6 bases and 7 bases, with 15 bases remaining between them. This CDR3 has 14 residues. CDR3 sequence reads: CASSSTSIYGELFF. In DNA, the CDR3 is TGTGCCAGCAGCAGCACTAGCATTTACGGGGAGCTGTTTTTT.

V usage is TRBV7-9 and J usage is TRBJ1-4; D uncertain. V was trimmed by 6 bases and J by 4 bases, leaving 12 bases between them. This CDR3 comprises 14 residues. Germline-derived CDR1 and CDR2 are SEHNR and FQNEAQ (reference sequence). The CDR3 DNA reads TGTGCCAGCAGACGCGGACTGAATAATGAAAAACTGTTTTTT. This encodes CASRRGLNNEKLFF.

V and J are TRBV18 and TRBJ2-3; TRBD2 agrees at 8 bases. Germline V gene lookup returns CDR1 KGHSH and CDR2 LQKENI. There are 13 residues in the CDR3. After removal of 8 bases from V and 2 bases from J, the junction contained 3 bases not matched to a gene. In DNA, the CDR3 is TGTGCCAGCCCTGGACTAGCCACAGATACGCAGTATTTT. As protein: CASPGLATDTQYF.

The chain uses TRBV20-1 and TRBJ2-4; D perhaps matches TRBD1 (6 bases). This CDR3 is built from 13 residues. Germline lookup yields CDR1 DFQATT and CDR2 SNEGSKA (reference sequence). V lost 7 bases and J lost 15, with 25 bases in between. The DNA for the CDR3 is TGCAGTGGGCTCAGGGGACCACCGCCGTTTGCGTACTTC. Amino acid sequence: CSGLRGPPPFAYF.

The V call is TRBV7-9, the J call TRBJ2-7; 8 bases agree with TRBD2. The CDR3 has 15 residues. CDR1 and CDR2 from the germline V gene are SEHNR and FQNEAQ (reference sequence). V shed 5 bases, J shed 6 bases, and the junction held 12 bases outside the gene matches. CDR3 sequence reads: CASSGTGTRSGEQYF. CDR3 DNA: TGTGCCAGCAGCGGCACCGGGACTAGGTCGGGCGAGCAGTACTTC.

The chain employs TRBV7-9 and TRBJ2-7; TRBD1 matches 7 bases. The CDR3 consists of 16 residues. Germline V lookup: CDR1 SEHNR, CDR2 FQNEAQ (reference sequence). With V trimmed by 0 bases and J by 3 bases, 8 bases remained unmatched. The CDR3 DNA is TGTGCCAGCAGCTTAGCGTTGTCAGGGGGAAGCTACGAGCAGTACTTC. Protein: CASSLALSGGSYEQYF. The full variable domain, in which reference TRBV7-9 and TRBJ2-7 provide the parts outside the CDR3, is DTGVSQNPRHKITKRGQNVTFRCDPISEHNRLYWYRQTLGQGPEFLTYFQNEAQLEKSRLLSDRFSAERPKGSFSTLEIQRTEQGDSAMYLCASSLALSGGSYEQYFGPGTRLTVT.

This clonotype was detected a few times. The chain joins TRBV29-1 to TRBJ2-7; 9 positions agree with TRBD1. The CDR3 consists of 13 residues. The germline gives CDR1 SQVTM, CDR2 ANQGSEA. Trimming removed 5 bases from V and 5 bases from J; junction bases left unmatched: 7. The CDR3 nucleotides are TGCAGCGTTTCGACAGGGGGGGTGCACGAGCAGTACTTC. It translates to CSVSTGGVHEQYF.

The sample holds many counts of this clonotype. This chain connects TRBV7-9 to TRBJ2-3, with unresolved D. CDR1 SEHNR and CDR2 FQNEAQ come from the germline V gene (reference sequence). V shed 7 bases and J shed 0 bases, with 20 bases lying between them. The CDR3 loop spans 17 amino acids. As DNA, the CDR3 is TGTGCCAGCAACCCGGTTCAGCGAACCCCTAGCACAGATACGCAGTATTTT. Translating it yields CASNPVQRTPSTDTQYF.

This clonotype turned up a few times. The DNA of the CDR3 is TGTGCCAGCAGCTTAGGGCTAGCGGAGATTTACGAGCAGTACTTC. Encoded protein: CASSLGLAEIYEQYF. The V and J genes are TRBV7-2 and TRBJ2-7; TRBD2 agrees at 7 bases. The CDR3 covers 15 residues. Germline V gene lookup returns CDR1 SGHTA and CDR2 FQGNSA. Germline trimming cut 1 base from V and 4 bases from J; bases unmatched to any gene: 7.

This sequence joins TRBV4-3 and TRBJ1-4; TRBD1 agrees at 7 bases. The junction had 4 bases not matched to a gene; V was cut back by 0 bases and J by 3 bases. This CDR3 region has 16 residues. In germline, CDR1 is LGHNA, CDR2 YSLEER. CDR3 sequence (DNA): TGCGCCAGCAGCCAAGATTTGACAGGGTCTAATGAAAAACTGTTTTTT. It specifies CASSQDLTGSNEKLFF.

This clonotype was counted a few times. The rearrangement joins TRBV7-2 to TRBJ1-2; weak D call: TRBD1 (6 bases). The length of the CDR3 is 14 residues. Germline V gives CDR1 SGHTA, CDR2 FQGNSA. The V gene lost 5 bases and the J gene lost 1 base, with 11 bases spanning the gap. The CDR3 region is CASSPRTVNYGYTF. The CDR3 bases are TGTGCCAGCAGCCCCCGGACAGTTAACTATGGCTACACCTTC. Based on the CDR3 plus reference TRBV7-2 and TRBJ1-2, the full variable domain is GAGVSQSPSNKVTEKGKDVELRCDPISGHTALYWYRQSLGQGLEFLIYFQGNSAPDKSGLPSDRFSAERTGGSVSTLTIQRTQQEDSAVYLCASSPRTVNYGYTFGSGTRLTVV.

This clonotype was observed a few times. The chain couples TRBV4-1 to TRBJ2-7; perhaps TRBD2 as D (6 bases). The V end was cut by 1 base, the J end by 3 bases, with 13 bases between. Germline CDR1 and CDR2: MGHRA and YSYEKL. This CDR3 is built from 15 residues. The CDR3 DNA reads TGCGCCAGCAGCCAAGGCGGGACGGGGGACTACGAGCAGTACTTC. Protein sequence: CASSQGGTGDYEQYF.

The rearrangement links TRBV10-3 to TRBJ2-7; TRBD2 agrees at 9 bases. The length of the CDR3 is 17 residues. Germline loops: CDR1 ENHRY, CDR2 SYGVKD. V lost 6 bases and J lost 4; bases outside the gene matches: 16. The CDR3 coding sequence is TGTGCCATCAGCGGTAGGGCTAGCGGGGCGGTAATGTACGAGCAGTACTTC. Protein: CAISGRASGAVMYEQYF.

In its sample, this clonotype was seen a few times. The V call is TRBV6-2 or TRBV6-3, the J call TRBJ2-2; 7 bases agree with TRBD2. V shed 0 bases, J shed 7 bases, and the junction held 8 bases outside the gene matches. Per the germline V gene, CDR1 is MNHEY and CDR2 is SVGEGT. The CDR3 has 16 residues. As DNA, the CDR3 is TGTGCCAGCAGTTACTCGAAGGGACTATTCAGCGGGGAGCTGTTTTTT. Its protein product is CASSYSKGLFSGELFF.

V is TRBV19 and J is TRBJ2-1; D remains ambiguous. Trimming stripped 1 base from V and 10 bases from J, with 11 bases between. This CDR3 contains 13 residues. The V gene's germline CDR1 is LNHDA and CDR2 SQIVND (reference sequence). CDR3 coding DNA: TGTGCCAGTAGTATAGCGTTTCGGCGGGAGCAGTTCTTC. It codes for CASSIAFRREQFF.

This clonotype came up many times. This rearrangement joins TRBV5-1 to TRBJ2-1, with 8 bases lining up with TRBD1. J gave up 1 base and V 0 bases, and 6 bases lay outside the gene matches. Looked up from germline, CDR1 is SGHRS and CDR2 is YFSETQ. The CDR3 length is 17 residues. CDR3 loop: CASSLGGTGGSYNEQFF. The CDR3, as DNA: TGCGCCAGCAGCTTGGGAGGTACAGGGGGGTCCTACAATGAGCAGTTCTTC.

This clonotype was counted at least ten times. The genes are TRBV28 and TRBJ2-1; D possibly uses TRBD1 or TRBD2 (6 bases each). Trimming shortened V by 7 bases and J by 1 base, and 20 bases separated the two germline ends. This CDR3 has 17 amino acids. CDR1 is MDHEN and CDR2 is SYDVKM in the germline V gene. In nucleotides, the CDR3 is TGTGCCAGCACCCTCACACGAAGGGGGAGGTCCTACAATGAGCAGTTCTTC. It specifies CASTLTRRGRSYNEQFF.

At least ten counts were recorded for this clonotype. V and J are TRBV20-1 and TRBJ1-2, with D possibly matching TRBD1 (5 bases). Trimming removed 8 bases from V and 2 bases from J, with 21 bases in between. The CDR3 is made up of 15 amino acids. Germline lookup yields CDR1 DFQATT and CDR2 SNEGSKA (reference sequence). CDR3 sequence: CSSTTGTSKNYGYTF. CDR3 nucleotides: TGCAGTTCCACAACCGGGACGTCGAAAAACTATGGCTACACCTTC.

V is TRBV7-2 and J is TRBJ1-2; D remains ambiguous. Trimming took off 5 bases at V and 7 bases at J, with 14 bases between the two ends. The CDR3 consists of 13 residues. In germline, CDR1 is SGHTA, CDR2 FQGNSA. CDR3 sequence (DNA): TGTGCCAGCAGCGTGATTTACAGTGCTGGCTACACCTTC. The encoded protein is CASSVIYSAGYTF.

This clonotype appeared many times. The chain recombines TRBV12-3 or TRBV12-4 with TRBJ2-7; 7 bases agree with TRBD2. The CDR3 runs to 17 residues. V was pared by 5 bases and J by 4 bases, with 17 bases of the junction left unmatched. DNA of the CDR3: TGTGCCAGCAGTCGCCTGGGGCTAGCGGCTGGGCAGTACGAGCAGTACTTC. Amino acid sequence: CASSRLGLAAGQYEQYF.